This T cell receptor (beta chain) was identified in a study of blood T cell repertoires in COVID-19. Study context: There were acute and convalescent COVID-19 samples, and they came from the United States, Italy and Spain. PBMCs, B-cell-depleted T cells, or T cells provided the cDNA or gDNA that made up the material.

This CDR3 spans 10 amino acids. The germline CDR1 and CDR2 sequences are DFQATT and SNEGSKA (reference sequence). This clone was counted between two and nine times. In the study's own analysis: The authors estimated nucleated cell counts from reference gene primer amplification. The protocol was immunoSEQ multiplex PCR, while the TCRdb copy is restricted to in-frame clones and leaves out a portion. For V, J and clone size, that table is used; D and trimming come from the DNA. The table lists roughly 190,000 clones, about four fifths of them singletons. The sequencing sample was made of peripheral blood. The J gene is TRBJ1-6, the V gene TRBV20-1; D possibly corresponds to TRBD1 (5 bases). The receptor comes from a human donor with acute or convalescent COVID-19. The donor label of this sample is uncertain. The CDR3 DNA sequence: TGCTCTGCAGGGTATTCACCCCTCCACTTT. As protein: CSAGYSPLHF.